The text below deals with one T cell receptor (beta chain). Its antigen is not identified. Germline CDR1 is SGHTA and CDR2 is FQGTGA. The CDR3 consists of 15 residues. V was pared by 5 bases and J by 6 bases, with 10 bases of the junction left unmatched. The data stem from a study of STAT5B mutations in CD4+ large granular lymphocyte leukemia. Authors' methods: A productive frequency of 2.59 x 10-5 was the lowest detectable. Measured with immunoSEQ multiplex PCR; TCRdb has only the in-frame clones, and not every one. V and J calls and clone size are as listed in that table; D and trimming were resolved from the DNA. The data contain 35,000 or so clones, around nine tenths of them singletons. Study-wide findings and caveats: No patients shared main leukemic clonotypes, though about 24% appeared at low frequency elsewhere. Without HLA matching, higher CD4+ than CD8+ T-LGLL clonality could reflect small sample size.

The sequence derives from a human donor in good health. Sample: CD4+ T cells from blood buffy coats. This chain uses TRBV7-3 with TRBJ2-3; 8 nucleotides agree with TRBD2. CDR3 region: CASSTIAGRGDTQYF. The DNA of the CDR3 is TGTGCCAGCAGCACCATAGCGGGAAGGGGGGATACGCAGTATTTT.